A selection of T cell receptor beta chains follows, all from one sample in a study of long-term antiretroviral therapy in people with HIV. Some clones are missing from TCRdb's copy, which holds only in-frame ones; the method was immunoSEQ multiplex PCR. In the table there are about 16,000 clones, approximately 71% of which are singletons. This sample comprised unsorted PBMCs, obtained 1.5 years before starting antiretroviral therapy. The receptors here all came from a woman aged 50 to 60 with HIV. The CDR3 runs from the conserved cysteine through the conserved F or W. The D gene is left open where the match is weak. For some rows the clone size is stated as once, few or many, or as a class when expanded; others skip it.

clone size: -
D gene: -
J gene: TRBJ1-1
V gene: TRBV5-6
CDR3 DNA: TGTGCCAGCAGCTTAGGACAGCAAGCTTTCTTT
CDR3 protein: CASSLGQQAFF

clone size: -
D gene: -
J gene: TRBJ1-2
V gene: TRBV19
CDR3 DNA: TGTGCCAGCCCCTACTGCCACTGGGGGGCGCCACAAACTAACTATGGCTACACCTTC
CDR3 protein: CASPYCHWGAPQTNYGYTF

clone size: -
D gene: -
J gene: TRBJ2-2
V gene: TRBV7-9
CDR3 DNA: TGTGCCAGCAGTTCTCCTACGAACACCGGGGAGCTGTTTTTT
CDR3 protein: CASSSPTNTGELFF

clone size: -
D gene: -
J gene: TRBJ1-2
V gene: TRBV7-9
CDR3 DNA: TGTGCCGGAACCCCCGGCGGTGCTAACTATGGCTACACCTTC
CDR3 protein: CAGTPGGANYGYTF

clone size: medium-sized
D gene: TRBD1
J gene: TRBJ1-2
V gene: TRBV5-5
CDR3 DNA: TGTGCCAGCAGCTTGTCGGGACAGACAAACTATGGCTACACCTTC
CDR3 protein: CASSLSGQTNYGYTF

clone size: -
D gene: -
J gene: TRBJ1-1
V gene: TRBV10-3
CDR3 DNA: TGTGCCATCAGTGTCGGCGGATGGAACACTGAAGCTTTCTTT
CDR3 protein: CAISVGGWNTEAFF

clone size: few
D gene: -
J gene: TRBJ1-1
V gene: TRBV27
CDR3 DNA: TGTGCCAGCAGCTCAACAGGACGGAACACTGAAGCTTTCTTT
CDR3 protein: CASSSTGRNTEAFF

clone size: -
D gene: TRBD2
J gene: TRBJ2-5
V gene: TRBV27
CDR3 DNA: TGTGCCAGCAGCCACTTTAGAAGCGGGGGCCTCCAAGAGACCCAGTACTTC
CDR3 protein: CASSHFRSGGLQETQYF

clone size: -
D gene: -
J gene: TRBJ2-6
V gene: TRBV19
CDR3 DNA: TGTGCCAGTAGCCCCGACGAAGGCACTGGGGCCAACGTCCTGACTTTC
CDR3 protein: CASSPDEGTGANVLTF

clone size: once
D gene: -
J gene: TRBJ1-3
V gene: TRBV6-6
CDR3 DNA: TGTGCCAGCAGTTACTCGCGAATCACCTCTGGAAACACCATATATTTT
CDR3 protein: CASSYSRITSGNTIYF

clone size: -
D gene: -
J gene: TRBJ1-1
V gene: TRBV5-6
CDR3 DNA: TGTGCCAGCAGCTTCGGAAACAGGGCTGAAGCTTTCTTT
CDR3 protein: CASSFGNRAEAFF

clone size: -
D gene: TRBD1
J gene: TRBJ2-5
V gene: TRBV10-3
CDR3 DNA: TGTGCCATCAGTGATAGACAGGGTGAAGAGACCCAGTACTTC
CDR3 protein: CAISDRQGEETQYF

clone size: -
D gene: -
J gene: TRBJ2-5
V gene: TRBV7-2
CDR3 DNA: TGTGCCAGCAGCCGGCTAGGGGATGAGACCCAGTACTTC
CDR3 protein: CASSRLGDETQYF

clone size: once
D gene: -
J gene: TRBJ2-1
V gene: TRBV5-4
CDR3 DNA: TGTGCCAGCAGCTTATCGGGGGGCCCCAACAATGAGCAGTTCTTC
CDR3 protein: CASSLSGGPNNEQFF

clone size: -
D gene: TRBD1
J gene: TRBJ1-1
V gene: TRBV6-5
CDR3 DNA: TGTGCCAGCGGTTCATACGGGGACAGTGAAGCTTTCTTT
CDR3 protein: CASGSYGDSEAFF

clone size: once
D gene: -
J gene: TRBJ1-3
V gene: TRBV19
CDR3 DNA: TGTGCCAGTAGTATAGGACGGGAAGGAAACACCATATATTTT
CDR3 protein: CASSIGREGNTIYF

clone size: -
D gene: -
J gene: TRBJ1-1
V gene: TRBV30
CDR3 DNA: TGTGCCTGGAGTTCGCAGCAGGGGCCAGCTTTCTTT
CDR3 protein: CAWSSQQGPAFF

clone size: -
D gene: -
J gene: TRBJ1-2
V gene: TRBV5-1
CDR3 DNA: TGCGCCAGCAGCTTCACCCAGGGTTCAGTGGAGCTCTATGGCTACACCTTC
CDR3 protein: CASSFTQGSVELYGYTF

clone size: -
D gene: TRBD1
J gene: TRBJ1-2
V gene: TRBV9
CDR3 DNA: TGTGCCAGCAGCGTAATAGAGGGGGCAAGCGGCTACACCTTC
CDR3 protein: CASSVIEGASGYTF

clone size: -
D gene: -
J gene: TRBJ1-1
V gene: TRBV27
CDR3 DNA: TGTGCCAGCAGTTTCGGGTTCGGTCTAGAAGCTTTCTTT
CDR3 protein: CASSFGFGLEAFF

clone size: -
D gene: -
J gene: TRBJ2-5
V gene: TRBV18
CDR3 DNA: TGTGCCAGCTCACCAGGACGTGGGCAAGAGACCCAGTACTTC
CDR3 protein: CASSPGRGQETQYF

clone size: -
D gene: -
J gene: TRBJ2-3
V gene: TRBV15
CDR3 DNA: TGTGCCACTCATCCCGCCAGCACAGATACGCAGTATTTT
CDR3 protein: CATHPASTDTQYF

clone size: -
D gene: TRBD1
J gene: TRBJ2-3
V gene: TRBV5-4
CDR3 DNA: TGTGCCAGCAGCGCGGGGTCGACAGGGGGCACAGATACGCAGTATTTT
CDR3 protein: CASSAGSTGGTDTQYF

clone size: -
D gene: -
J gene: TRBJ1-4
V gene: TRBV6-6
CDR3 DNA: TGTGCCAGCACCGAGGACGGAGGAAGTTGGGAAAAACTGTTTTTT
CDR3 protein: CASTEDGGSWEKLFF

clone size: -
D gene: -
J gene: TRBJ2-3
V gene: TRBV27
CDR3 DNA: TGTGCCAGCAGTGTATTCACAGGGATCAGCACAGATACGCAGTATTTT
CDR3 protein: CASSVFTGISTDTQYF

clone size: -
D gene: TRBD1
J gene: TRBJ1-4
V gene: TRBV7-8
CDR3 DNA: TGTGCCAGCAGCGCCTGGACAGGGGGCGGGGAAAAACTGTTTTTT
CDR3 protein: CASSAWTGGGEKLFF

clone size: few
D gene: -
J gene: TRBJ2-2
V gene: TRBV29-1
CDR3 DNA: TGCAGCGTACAGAAGCCTCCCACCGGGGAGCTGTTTTTT
CDR3 protein: CSVQKPPTGELFF

clone size: -
D gene: -
J gene: TRBJ2-5
V gene: TRBV7-2
CDR3 DNA: TGTGCCAGCAGCTTATCCGGCTCAGGGCGGGCCGAAAGGACCCAGTACTTC
CDR3 protein: CASSLSGSGRAERTQYF

clone size: -
D gene: -
J gene: TRBJ2-1
V gene: TRBV6-1
CDR3 DNA: TGTGCCAGCAGTTTGTACAATGAGCAGTTCTTC
CDR3 protein: CASSLYNEQFF

clone size: -
D gene: -
J gene: TRBJ1-5
V gene: TRBV10-2
CDR3 DNA: TGCGCCAGCAGTGAGTCAGTGGGCAGACTCTATAGCAATCAGCCCCAGCATTTT
CDR3 protein: CASSESVGRLYSNQPQHF

clone size: -
D gene: -
J gene: TRBJ2-5
V gene: TRBV29-1
CDR3 DNA: TGCAGCGTTACCTCCAGGGGTCCCCAAGAGACCCAGTACTTC
CDR3 protein: CSVTSRGPQETQYF

clone size: once
D gene: -
J gene: TRBJ2-2
V gene: TRBV6-6
CDR3 DNA: TGTGCCAGCAGCTCAGGGGTAACCGGGGAGCTGTTTTTT
CDR3 protein: CASSSGVTGELFF

clone size: few
D gene: -
J gene: TRBJ1-2
V gene: TRBV4-1
CDR3 DNA: TGCGCCAGCAGCCAAGATTGGACAGTGGACGGCTACACCTTC
CDR3 protein: CASSQDWTVDGYTF

clone size: -
D gene: -
J gene: TRBJ2-2
V gene: TRBV2
CDR3 DNA: TGTGCCAGCAGTCCCGGACCTGGGACCGGGGAGCTGTTTTTT
CDR3 protein: CASSPGPGTGELFF

clone size: -
D gene: TRBD2
J gene: TRBJ2-2
V gene: TRBV6-1
CDR3 DNA: TGTGCCAGCAGGGAACTAGCGGGGGGTACCGGGGAGCTGTTTTTT
CDR3 protein: CASRELAGGTGELFF

clone size: -
D gene: -
J gene: TRBJ1-3
V gene: TRBV5-1
CDR3 DNA: TGCGCCAGCAGCTTGGTGACAGGCGGAAACACCATATATTTT
CDR3 protein: CASSLVTGGNTIYF

clone size: -
D gene: -
J gene: TRBJ1-5
V gene: TRBV2
CDR3 DNA: TGTGCCAGCAGTTTGGGGCATTCCAATCAGCCCCAGCATTTT
CDR3 protein: CASSLGHSNQPQHF

clone size: few
D gene: TRBD1
J gene: TRBJ2-3
V gene: TRBV6-5
CDR3 DNA: TGTGCCAGCGCTAGGGGGCCCTCCACAGATACGCAGTATTTT
CDR3 protein: CASARGPSTDTQYF

clone size: -
D gene: TRBD1
J gene: TRBJ2-5
V gene: TRBV5-8
CDR3 DNA: TGTGCCAGCAGCTCGATGGGACAGGGAGAGACCCAGTACTTC
CDR3 protein: CASSSMGQGETQYF

clone size: -
D gene: TRBD1
J gene: TRBJ1-3
V gene: TRBV6-1
CDR3 DNA: TGTGCCAGCAGTCCGCCCAGGGGGCTTGGAAACACCATATATTTT
CDR3 protein: CASSPPRGLGNTIYF

clone size: few
D gene: -
J gene: TRBJ2-3
V gene: TRBV7-8
CDR3 DNA: TGTGCCAGCAGCTTAGCGGTGCCAGCGTGGACAGATACGCAGTATTTT
CDR3 protein: CASSLAVPAWTDTQYF

clone size: -
D gene: -
J gene: TRBJ1-4
V gene: TRBV11-2
CDR3 DNA: TGTGCCAGCAGCTCCGCGAATGAAAAACTGTTTTTT
CDR3 protein: CASSSANEKLFF

clone size: -
D gene: -
J gene: TRBJ1-1
V gene: TRBV29-1
CDR3 DNA: TGCAGCGGGGGAGAGGGGGGTGAAGCTTTCTTT
CDR3 protein: CSGGEGGEAFF

clone size: -
D gene: -
J gene: TRBJ1-4
V gene: TRBV10-2
CDR3 DNA: TGCGCCAGCAGTGAGTCAGGTTGGCAGGGTGAAAAACTGTTTTTT
CDR3 protein: CASSESGWQGEKLFF

clone size: -
D gene: -
J gene: TRBJ1-5
V gene: TRBV19
CDR3 DNA: TGTGCCAGTAGGGCCAGCAATCAGCCCCAGCATTTT
CDR3 protein: CASRASNQPQHF

clone size: -
D gene: TRBD1
J gene: TRBJ1-6
V gene: TRBV14
CDR3 DNA: TGTGCCAGCAGCCGGACAGGGGGTAATTCACCCCTCCACTTT
CDR3 protein: CASSRTGGNSPLHF

clone size: -
D gene: -
J gene: TRBJ1-4
V gene: TRBV30
CDR3 DNA: TGTGCCTGGAGTGGAGAAGGGCGGGAAAAACTGTTTTTT
CDR3 protein: CAWSGEGREKLFF

clone size: -
D gene: -
J gene: TRBJ1-5
V gene: TRBV2
CDR3 DNA: TGTGCCAGCAGTGAGGTTCCGGGAATCAATCAGCCCCAGCATTTT
CDR3 protein: CASSEVPGINQPQHF

clone size: -
D gene: -
J gene: TRBJ1-3
V gene: TRBV6-1
CDR3 DNA: TGTGCCAGCAGTGATAGGGGGGGCTCTGGAAACACCATATATTTT
CDR3 protein: CASSDRGGSGNTIYF

clone size: -
D gene: -
J gene: TRBJ1-5
V gene: TRBV4-1
CDR3 DNA: TGCGCCAGCAGCCAAGATACCCAGAATCAGCCCCAGCATTTT
CDR3 protein: CASSQDTQNQPQHF

clone size: few
D gene: -
J gene: TRBJ1-6
V gene: TRBV14
CDR3 DNA: TGTGCCAGCAGCCAAGGACGCCTTAATTCACCCCTCCACTTT
CDR3 protein: CASSQGRLNSPLHF